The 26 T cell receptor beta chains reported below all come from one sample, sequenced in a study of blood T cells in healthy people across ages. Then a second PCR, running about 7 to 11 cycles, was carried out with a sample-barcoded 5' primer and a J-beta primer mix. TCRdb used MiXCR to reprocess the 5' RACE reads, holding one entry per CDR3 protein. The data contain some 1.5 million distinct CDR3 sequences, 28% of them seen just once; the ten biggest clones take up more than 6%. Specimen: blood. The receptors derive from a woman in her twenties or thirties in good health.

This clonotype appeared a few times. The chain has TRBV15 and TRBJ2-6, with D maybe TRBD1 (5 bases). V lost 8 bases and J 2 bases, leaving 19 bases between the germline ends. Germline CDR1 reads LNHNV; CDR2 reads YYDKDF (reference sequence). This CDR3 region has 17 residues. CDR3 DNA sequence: TGTGCCACCGAAGCCGGACACAGGTCCGCTGGGGCCAACGTCCTGACTTTC. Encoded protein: CATEAGHRSAGANVLTF.

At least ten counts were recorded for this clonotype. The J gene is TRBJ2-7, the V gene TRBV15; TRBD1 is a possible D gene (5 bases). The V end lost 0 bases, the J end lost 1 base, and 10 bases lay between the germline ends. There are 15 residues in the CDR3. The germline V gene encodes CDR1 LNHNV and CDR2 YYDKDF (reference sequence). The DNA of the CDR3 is TGTGCCACCAGCAGAGATCAGGGATCTTCCTACGAGCAGTACTTC. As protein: CATSRDQGSSYEQYF.

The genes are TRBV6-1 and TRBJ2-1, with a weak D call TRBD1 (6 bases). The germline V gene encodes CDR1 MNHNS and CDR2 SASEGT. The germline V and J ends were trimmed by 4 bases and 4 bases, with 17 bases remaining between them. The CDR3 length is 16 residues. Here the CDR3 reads CASSVSWTDAYNEQFF. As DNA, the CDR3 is TGTGCCAGCAGTGTGTCGTGGACAGATGCATACAATGAGCAGTTCTTC.

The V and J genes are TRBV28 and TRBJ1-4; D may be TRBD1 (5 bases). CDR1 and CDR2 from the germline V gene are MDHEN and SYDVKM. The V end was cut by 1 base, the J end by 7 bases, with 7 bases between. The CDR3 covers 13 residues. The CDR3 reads CASSLSDTEKLFF. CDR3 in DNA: TGTGCCAGCAGTTTATCGGACACTGAAAAACTGTTTTTT.

The CDR3 loop reads CASSPGACGRSYEQYF. The DNA of the CDR3 is TGTGCCAGCAGCCCAGGGGCTTGCGGGCGATCCTACGAGCAGTACTTC. The genes are TRBV11-2 and TRBJ2-7, with a tentative D call TRBD1 (6 bases). Germline values: CDR1 SGHAT, CDR2 FQNNGV. CDR3 size: 16 residues. The V and J ends lost 5 bases and 1 base respectively, with 18 bases between them.

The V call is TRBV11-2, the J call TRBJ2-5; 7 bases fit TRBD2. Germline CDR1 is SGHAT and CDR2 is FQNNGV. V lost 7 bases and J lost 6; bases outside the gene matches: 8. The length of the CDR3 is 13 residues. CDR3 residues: CASTLAGGQTQYF. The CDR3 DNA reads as TGTGCCAGCACATTAGCGGGTGGGCAGACCCAGTACTTC.

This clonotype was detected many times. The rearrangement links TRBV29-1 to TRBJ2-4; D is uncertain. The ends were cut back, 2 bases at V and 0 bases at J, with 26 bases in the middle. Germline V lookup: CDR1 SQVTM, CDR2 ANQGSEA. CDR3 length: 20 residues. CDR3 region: CSVERGLQQKTTLAKNIQYF. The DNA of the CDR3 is TGCAGCGTTGAAAGAGGTCTACAGCAAAAAACTACTCTAGCCAAAAACATTCAGTACTTC.

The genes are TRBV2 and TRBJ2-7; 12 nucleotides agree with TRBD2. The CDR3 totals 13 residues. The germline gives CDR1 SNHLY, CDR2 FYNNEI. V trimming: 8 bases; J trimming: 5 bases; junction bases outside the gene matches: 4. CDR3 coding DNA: TGTGCCAGCCGACTAGCGGGGGCCAACGAGCAGTACTTC. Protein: CASRLAGANEQYF.

The CDR3, as DNA: TGTGCCAACAGCGAGGGACAGGGTGTGGAGACCCAGTACTTC. Translating gives CANSEGQGVETQYF. The rearrangement joins TRBV27 to TRBJ2-7, with 9 bases that match TRBD1. The J call may be wrong; the DNA end is better matched by TRBJ2-5. This CDR3 has 14 amino acids. Germline CDR1 is MNHEY and CDR2 is SMNVEV (reference sequence).

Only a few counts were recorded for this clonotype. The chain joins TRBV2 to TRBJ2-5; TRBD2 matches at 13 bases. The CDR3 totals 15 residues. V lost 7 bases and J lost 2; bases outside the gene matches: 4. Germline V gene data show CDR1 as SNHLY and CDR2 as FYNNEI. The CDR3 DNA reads TGTGCCAGCACCACGGGACTAGCGGGACAAGAGACCCAGTACTTC. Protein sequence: CASTTGLAGQETQYF.

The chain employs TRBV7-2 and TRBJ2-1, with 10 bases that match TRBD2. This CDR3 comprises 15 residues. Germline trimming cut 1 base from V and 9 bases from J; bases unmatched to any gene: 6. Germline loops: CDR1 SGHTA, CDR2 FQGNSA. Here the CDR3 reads CASSLGGLARGEQFF. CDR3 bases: TGTGCCAGCAGCTTAGGGGGACTAGCGCGCGGTGAGCAGTTCTTC.

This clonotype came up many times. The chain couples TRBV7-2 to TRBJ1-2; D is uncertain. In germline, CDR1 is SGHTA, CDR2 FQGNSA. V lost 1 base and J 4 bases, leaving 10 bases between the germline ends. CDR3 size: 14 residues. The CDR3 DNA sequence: TGTGCCAGCAGCTTAGGGGCAGACACCTATGGCTACACCTTC. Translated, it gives CASSLGADTYGYTF. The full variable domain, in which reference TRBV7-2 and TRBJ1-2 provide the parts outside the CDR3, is GAGVSQSPSNKVTEKGKDVELRCDPISGHTALYWYRQSLGQGLEFLIYFQGNSAPDKSGLPSDRFSAERTGGSVSTLTIQRTQQEDSAVYLCASSLGADTYGYTFGSGTRLTVV.

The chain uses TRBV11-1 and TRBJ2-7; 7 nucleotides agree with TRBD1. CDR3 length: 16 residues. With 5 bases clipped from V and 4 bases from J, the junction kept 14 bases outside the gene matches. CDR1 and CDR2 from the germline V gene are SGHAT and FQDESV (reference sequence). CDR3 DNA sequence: TGTGCCAGCAGCCCCGGACCCGGGACAGTTTCGTACGAGCAGTACTTC. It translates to CASSPGPGTVSYEQYF.

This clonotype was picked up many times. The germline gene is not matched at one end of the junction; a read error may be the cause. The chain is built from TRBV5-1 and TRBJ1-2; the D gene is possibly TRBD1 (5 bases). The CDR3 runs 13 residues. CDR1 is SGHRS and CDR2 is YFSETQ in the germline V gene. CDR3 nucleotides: TGCGCCAGCAGATTGGGGGGTCCCTATGGCTACACCTTC. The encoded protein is CASRLGGPYGYTF.

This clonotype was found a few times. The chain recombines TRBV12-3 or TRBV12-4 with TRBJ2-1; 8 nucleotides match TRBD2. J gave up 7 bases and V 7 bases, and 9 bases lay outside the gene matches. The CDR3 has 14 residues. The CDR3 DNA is TGTGCCAGCATCCTGAGCGGGAGAGAGAATGAGCAGTTCTTC. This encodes CASILSGRENEQFF.

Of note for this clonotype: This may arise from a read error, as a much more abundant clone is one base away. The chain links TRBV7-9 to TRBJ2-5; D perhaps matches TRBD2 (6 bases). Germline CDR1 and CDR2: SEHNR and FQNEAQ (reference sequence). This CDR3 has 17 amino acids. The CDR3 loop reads CASSLSYYSSAPETQHF. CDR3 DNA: TGTGCCAGCAGCTTATCCTACTACTCTAGCGCCCCAGAGACCCAGCACTTC.

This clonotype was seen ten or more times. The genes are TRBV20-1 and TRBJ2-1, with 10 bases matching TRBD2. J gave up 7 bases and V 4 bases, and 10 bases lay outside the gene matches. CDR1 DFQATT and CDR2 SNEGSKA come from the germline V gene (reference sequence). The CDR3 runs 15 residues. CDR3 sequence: CSAKRLTSGLNEQFF. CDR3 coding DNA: TGCAGTGCTAAGCGCTTGACTAGCGGGCTGAATGAGCAGTTCTTC.

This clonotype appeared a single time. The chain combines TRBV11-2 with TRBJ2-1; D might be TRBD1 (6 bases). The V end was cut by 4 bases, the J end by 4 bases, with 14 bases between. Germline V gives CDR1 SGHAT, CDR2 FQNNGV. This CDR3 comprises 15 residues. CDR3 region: CASSSVQGRYNEQFF. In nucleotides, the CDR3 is TGTGCCAGCAGCTCCGTCCAGGGGCGATACAATGAGCAGTTCTTC.

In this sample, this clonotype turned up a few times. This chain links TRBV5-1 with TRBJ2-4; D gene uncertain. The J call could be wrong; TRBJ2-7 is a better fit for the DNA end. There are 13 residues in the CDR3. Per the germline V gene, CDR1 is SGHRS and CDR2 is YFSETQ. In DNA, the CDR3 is TGCGCCAGCATGAAGGACCGAACCTACGAGCAGTACTTC. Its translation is CASMKDRTYEQYF.

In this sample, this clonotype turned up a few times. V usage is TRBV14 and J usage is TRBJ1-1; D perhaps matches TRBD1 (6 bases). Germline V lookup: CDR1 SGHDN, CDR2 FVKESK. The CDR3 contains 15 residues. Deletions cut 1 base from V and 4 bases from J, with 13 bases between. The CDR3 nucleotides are TGTGCCAGCAGCCAAGCTCGGGGGGCTGGCACTGAAGCTTTCTTT. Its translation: CASSQARGAGTEAFF.

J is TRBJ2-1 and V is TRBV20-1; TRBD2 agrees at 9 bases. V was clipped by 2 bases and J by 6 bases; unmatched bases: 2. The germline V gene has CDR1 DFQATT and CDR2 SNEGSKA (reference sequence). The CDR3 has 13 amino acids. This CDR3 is CSARSTSGNEQFF. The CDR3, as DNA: TGCAGTGCTAGATCGACTAGCGGCAATGAGCAGTTCTTC.

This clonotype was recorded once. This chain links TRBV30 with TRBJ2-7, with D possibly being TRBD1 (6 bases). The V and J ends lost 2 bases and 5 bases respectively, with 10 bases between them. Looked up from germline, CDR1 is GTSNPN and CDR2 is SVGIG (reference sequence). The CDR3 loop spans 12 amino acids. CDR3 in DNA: TGTGCCTGGAGTCAACAGGGCGACGAGCAGTACTTC. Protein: CAWSQQGDEQYF.

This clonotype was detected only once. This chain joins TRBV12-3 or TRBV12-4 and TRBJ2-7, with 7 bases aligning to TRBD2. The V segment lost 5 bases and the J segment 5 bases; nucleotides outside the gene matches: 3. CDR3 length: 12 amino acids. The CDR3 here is CASSVGGHEQYF. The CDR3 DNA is TGTGCCAGCAGTGTGGGAGGGCACGAGCAGTACTTC.

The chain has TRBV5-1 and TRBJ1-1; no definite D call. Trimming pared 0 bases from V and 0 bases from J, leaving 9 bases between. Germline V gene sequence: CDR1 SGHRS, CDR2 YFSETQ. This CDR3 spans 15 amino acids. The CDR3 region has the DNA TGCGCCAGCAGCTTGGCCTGGGAATTGAACACTGAAGCTTTCTTT. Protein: CASSLAWELNTEAFF.

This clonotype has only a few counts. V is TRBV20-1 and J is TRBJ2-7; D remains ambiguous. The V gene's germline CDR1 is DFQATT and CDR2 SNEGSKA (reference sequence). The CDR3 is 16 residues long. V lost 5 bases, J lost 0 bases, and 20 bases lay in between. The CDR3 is CSARPLTRTLSYEQYF. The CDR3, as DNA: TGCAGTGCTCGGCCCCTGACTCGAACCCTCTCCTACGAGCAGTACTTC.

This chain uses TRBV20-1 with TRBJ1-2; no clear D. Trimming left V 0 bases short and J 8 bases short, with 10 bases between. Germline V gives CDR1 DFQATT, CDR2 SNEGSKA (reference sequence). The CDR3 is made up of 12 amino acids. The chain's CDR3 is CSARDWTWGYTF. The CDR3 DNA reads TGCAGTGCTAGAGATTGGACGTGGGGCTACACCTTC.